The clone carrying this T cell receptor (beta chain) turned up a few times. Its antigen is currently unknown. This sample stems from a study of T-cell memory formation after mild COVID-19. Across the study: TCR clusters were mostly donor specific.

General study results and limits: Researchers found some responding clones in pre-infection memory, a sign that cross-reactive memory joined. The CD4+ clones that contracted clustered mainly within CM and EM, and the CD8+ clones concentrated in EMRA. Later expanders leaned CD4+, whereas day 15 to 85 contracting clones were balanced CD4/CD8.

One entry per CDR3 protein results from TCRdb running MiXCR on the 5' RACE reads. The table includes over 500,000 distinct CDR3 sequences, around 16% detected once. This sequence was found in an adult woman who had mild COVID-19 (a few samples of this study predate the infection). Cell type and time point are not known. Input material: PBMCs or a T cell subset sorted from them (not recorded which).

The CDR3 bases are TGTGCCAGCAGAGTCTCCAGGACAGCCGACAATGAGCAGTTCTTC. Its protein product is CASRVSRTADNEQFF. The chain carries TRBV12-3 or TRBV12-4 and TRBJ2-1; perhaps TRBD1 as D (6 bases). CDR3 size: 15 residues. Trimming removed 6 bases at V and 5 bases at J, with 17 bases between.